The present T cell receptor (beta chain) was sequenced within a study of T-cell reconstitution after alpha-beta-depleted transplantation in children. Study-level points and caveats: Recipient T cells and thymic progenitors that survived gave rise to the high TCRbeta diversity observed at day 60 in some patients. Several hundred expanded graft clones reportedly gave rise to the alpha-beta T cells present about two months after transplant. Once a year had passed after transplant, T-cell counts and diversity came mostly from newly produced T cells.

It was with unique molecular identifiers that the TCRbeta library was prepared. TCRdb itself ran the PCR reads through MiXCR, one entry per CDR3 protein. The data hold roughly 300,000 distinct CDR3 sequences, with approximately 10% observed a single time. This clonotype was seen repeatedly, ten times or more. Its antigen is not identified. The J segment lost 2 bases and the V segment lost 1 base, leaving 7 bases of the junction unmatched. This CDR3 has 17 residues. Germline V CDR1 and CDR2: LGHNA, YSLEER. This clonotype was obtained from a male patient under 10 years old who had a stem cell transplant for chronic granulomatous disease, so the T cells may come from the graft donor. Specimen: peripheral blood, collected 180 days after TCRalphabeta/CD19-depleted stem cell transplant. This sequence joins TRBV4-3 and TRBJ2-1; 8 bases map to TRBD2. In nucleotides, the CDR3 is TGCGCCAGCAGCCAAGGAGCCAGCGGGGGTACCTACAATGAGCAGTTCTTC. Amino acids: CASSQGASGGTYNEQFF.